A single sample gave rise to the 30 T cell receptor beta chains below, sequenced in a study of T cell responses to AZD1222 COVID-19 vaccine. The assay was immunoSEQ multiplex PCR, and TCRdb's table has in-frame clones only and misses some. The sample lists approximately 120,000 clones; just under 90% were seen once. Material: peripheral blood, obtained on day 0 of AZD1222 vaccination. All receptors derive from an adult in good health.

The rearrangement joins TRBV19 to TRBJ1-5, with a tentative D call TRBD1 (6 bases). Germline CDR1 LNHDA, CDR2 SQIVND (reference sequence). The CDR3 runs 15 residues. The ends were cut back, 6 bases at V and 2 bases at J, with 14 bases in the middle. The CDR3 protein is CASSRGGPGNQPQHF. DNA for the CDR3: TGTGCCAGTAGCCGGGGGGGGCCTGGCAATCAGCCCCAGCATTTT.

The chain recombines TRBV18 with TRBJ2-1; 9 positions agree with TRBD1. This CDR3 is 16 amino acids long. Trimming removed 2 bases from V and 5 bases from J; junction bases left unmatched: 7. CDR1 and CDR2 from the germline V gene are KGHSH and LQKENI. This chain's CDR3 is CASSPREGQGNNEQFF. CDR3 nucleotides: TGTGCCAGCTCACCAAGGGAAGGACAGGGGAACAATGAGCAGTTCTTC.

The CDR3 DNA follows: TGTGCCAGCAGCTCCGGGACCCTCGCGAAGCAGTACTTC. It encodes CASSSGTLAKQYF. The rearrangement links TRBV9 to TRBJ2-7; the D gene could be TRBD1 or TRBD2 (5 bases each). Germline loops: CDR1 SGDLS, CDR2 YYNGEE. The CDR3 contains 13 residues. The germline V and J ends were trimmed by 4 bases and 8 bases, with 16 bases remaining between them.

The chain couples TRBV20-1 to TRBJ2-1; TRBD2 might be the D (6 bases). CDR3 size: 11 residues. The germline CDR1 and CDR2 sequences are DFQATT and SNEGSKA (reference sequence). V shed 6 bases and J shed 8 bases, with 11 bases lying between them. DNA of the CDR3: TGCAGTGCCGGAGGGCCGGATGAGCAGTTCTTC. Its protein is CSAGGPDEQFF.

This rearrangement joins TRBV7-2 to TRBJ2-1; D is unresolved. The germline V gene encodes CDR1 SGHTA and CDR2 FQGNSA. There are 13 residues in the CDR3. V was shortened by 3 bases and J by 12 bases, with 15 bases between the two germline ends. The CDR3 coding sequence is TGTGCCAGCAGCTTCTCCCTGGTCCTTTGGCAGTTCTTC. It is translated as CASSFSLVLWQFF. The entire variable domain, with the rest obtained from reference TRBV7-2 and TRBJ2-1, is as follows: GAGVSQSPSNKVTEKGKDVELRCDPISGHTALYWYRQSLGQGLEFLIYFQGNSAPDKSGLPSDRFSAERTGGSVSTLTIQRTQQEDSAVYLCASSFSLVLWQFFGPGTRLTVL.

The chain couples TRBV4-3 to TRBJ2-3, with D tentatively TRBD2 (5 bases). Germline CDR1 LGHNA, CDR2 YSLEER. V lost 3 bases, J lost 5 bases, and 9 bases lay in between. The CDR3 runs 13 residues. CDR3 loop: CASSQDFLDTQYF. The CDR3 region has the DNA TGCGCCAGCAGCCAGGACTTCTTAGATACGCAGTATTTT.

The chain couples TRBV6-2 or TRBV6-3 to TRBJ2-2, with 10 bases fitting TRBD2. In germline, CDR1 is MNHEY, CDR2 SVGEGT. V shed 1 base and J 3 bases; nucleotides not matched to a gene: 5. The CDR3 runs 17 residues. The CDR3 here is CASSYLSGRAHTGELFF. The CDR3 DNA follows: TGTGCCAGCAGTTACTTAAGCGGGAGGGCCCACACCGGGGAGCTGTTTTTT.

The rearrangement joins TRBV5-8 to TRBJ2-7; D is unclear. The CDR3 is 15 amino acids. Looked up from germline, CDR1 is SGHTS and CDR2 is YDEGEE. V shed 0 bases and J shed 0 bases, with 10 bases lying between them. The CDR3 loop reads CASSLGFGDSYEQYF. In nucleotides, the CDR3 is TGTGCCAGCAGCTTGGGGTTCGGTGACTCCTACGAGCAGTACTTC.

The chain has TRBV28 and TRBJ1-1; D gene unclear. This CDR3 has 14 residues. Germline-derived CDR1 and CDR2 are MDHEN and SYDVKM. Trimming removed 5 bases at V and 5 bases at J, with 15 bases between. In DNA, the CDR3 is TGTGCCAGCAGTCAGGTCCTCCCCAATACTGAAGCTTTCTTT. The encoded protein is CASSQVLPNTEAFF. Filled out from reference TRBV28 and TRBJ1-1, the complete variable domain reads DVKVTQSSRYLVKRTGEKVFLECVQDMDHENMFWYRQDPGLGLRLIYFSYDVKMKEKGDIPEGYSVSREKKERFSLILESASTNQTSMYLCASSQVLPNTEAFFGQGTRLTVV.

This chain connects TRBV6-1 to TRBJ1-6; possible D gene TRBD1, 6 bases. Trimming left V 3 bases short and J 8 bases short, with 8 bases between. Germline V lookup: CDR1 MNHNS, CDR2 SASEGT. The CDR3 length is 13 residues. The CDR3 is CASSDRGDSPLHF. CDR3 DNA sequence: TGTGCCAGCAGTGACAGGGGTGATTCACCCCTCCACTTT.

The CDR3 is CASSLARVERSTEAFF. The CDR3 nucleotides are TGTGCCAGCAGTTTAGCCAGGGTGGAGAGGAGCACTGAAGCTTTCTTT. The V gene is TRBV28, the J gene TRBJ1-1, with D possibly being TRBD1 (5 bases). Looked up from germline, CDR1 is MDHEN and CDR2 is SYDVKM. V dropped 2 bases and J dropped 4 bases, with 17 bases sitting between them. CDR3 length: 16 amino acids.

The chain couples TRBV14 to TRBJ2-1, with D unclear. Deletions cut 6 bases from V and 2 bases from J, with 14 bases between. Germline V CDR1 and CDR2: SGHDN, FVKESK. CDR3 length: 15 amino acids. The CDR3 is CASSPFMLTYNEQFF. The CDR3 nucleotides read TGTGCCAGCAGTCCCTTTATGCTCACCTACAATGAGCAGTTCTTC.

The chain employs TRBV27 and TRBJ2-7; weak D call: TRBD1 (5 bases). Trimming took 5 bases from V and 0 from J, leaving 8 bases between them. This CDR3 comprises 13 residues. Germline V CDR1 and CDR2: MNHEY, SMNVEV (reference sequence). For the CDR3, the DNA is TGTGCCAGCAGTCTGACAGTCTCCTACGAGCAGTACTTC. Its translation is CASSLTVSYEQYF.

The chain employs TRBV4-1 and TRBJ1-5, with a tentative D call TRBD1 (5 bases). Between the trimmed V and J ends, which lost 3 bases and 3 bases, there was a span of 12 bases. The CDR3 runs to 15 residues. Per the germline V gene, CDR1 is MGHRA and CDR2 is YSYEKL. CDR3: CASSQGPADNQPQHF. DNA for the CDR3: TGCGCCAGCAGCCAGGGGCCCGCTGACAATCAGCCCCAGCATTTT.

The CDR3 DNA reads as TGTGCTAGTGGTTTGAGGGACGGGCAAGAGACCCAGTACTTC. It is translated as CASGLRDGQETQYF. The chain has TRBV12-5 and TRBJ2-5; the D gene could be TRBD1 or TRBD2 (5 bases each). Per the germline V gene, CDR1 is LGHNT and CDR2 is FRNRAP. The CDR3 has 14 residues. Trimming pared 2 bases from V and 2 bases from J, leaving 9 bases between. The whole variable domain, remainder taken from reference TRBV12-5 and TRBJ2-5, is DARVTQTPRHKVTEMGQEVTMRCQPILGHNTVFWYRQTMMQGLELLAYFRNRAPLDDSGMPKDRFSAEMPDATLATLKIQPSEPRDSAVYFCASGLRDGQETQYFGPGTRLLVL.

This clone was recorded only once. The rearrangement joins TRBV19 to TRBJ2-1; tentative D call: TRBD2 (6 bases). Germline CDR1 is LNHDA and CDR2 is SQIVND (reference sequence). The V end lost 3 bases, the J end lost 5 bases, and 11 bases lay between the germline ends. There are 14 residues in the CDR3. Written as DNA, the CDR3 is TGTGCCAGTAGTATGTGGTCGGGAGACAATGAGCAGTTCTTC. This translates into CASSMWSGDNEQFF.

Worth noting for this clone: Sequence at one end of the junction differs from germline and may be a read error. CDR3 in DNA: TGTGCCAGTAGTATAGCTGGGAGTATGGCATTT. Its translation is CASSIAGSMAF. The V gene is TRBV19, the J gene TRBJ1-5; D not certain. The V gene's germline CDR1 is LNHDA and CDR2 SQIVND (reference sequence). This CDR3 has 11 residues.

The V call is TRBV28, the J call TRBJ2-7; D gene unclear. This CDR3 is 12 amino acids long. V shed 6 bases and J shed 6 bases, with 12 bases lying between them. The germline CDR1 and CDR2 sequences are MDHEN and SYDVKM. The CDR3 bases are TGTGCCAGCAGACAACGGAACAGCGAGCAGTACTTC. Its translation is CASRQRNSEQYF.

This clone occurred once. The chain employs TRBV20-1 and TRBJ2-5, with D hard to call. The germline CDR1 and CDR2 sequences are DFQATT and SNEGSKA (reference sequence). The V end lost 6 bases, the J end lost 4 bases, and 9 bases lay between the germline ends. The CDR3 has 11 residues. DNA of the CDR3: TGCAGTGCCGATAGTGGAGAGACCCAGTACTTC. Translating gives CSADSGETQYF.

The genes are TRBV5-1 and TRBJ2-2; the D gene is possibly TRBD1 (5 bases). This CDR3 has 15 residues. V lost 0 bases and J 4 bases, leaving 10 bases between the germline ends. From germline, CDR1 is SGHRS and CDR2 YFSETQ. CDR3 loop: CASSLVGVATGELFF. For the CDR3, the DNA is TGCGCCAGCAGCTTGGTAGGGGTAGCCACCGGGGAGCTGTTTTTT.

CDR3 loop: CASSPRLGQSSPLHF. CDR3 nucleotides: TGTGCCAGCAGCCCCCGGCTGGGGCAGTCTAGCCCCCTCCACTTT. The genes are TRBV21-1 and TRBJ1-6. TRBV21-1 is classified as a pseudogene. The CDR3 runs 15 residues.

The gene calls are TRBV9 and TRBJ1-2, with TRBD1 matching over 8 bases. The CDR3 is made up of 14 amino acids. The J segment lost 5 bases and the V segment lost 3 bases, leaving 6 bases of the junction unmatched. Germline CDR1 is SGDLS and CDR2 is YYNGEE. The CDR3, as DNA: TGTGCCAGCAGCGGACAGGGGACGGAGTATGGCTACACCTTC. The encoded protein is CASSGQGTEYGYTF.

DNA for the CDR3: TGTGCCAGCAGTGGGTCGACTAGCGGGAGTTACGAGCAGTACTTC. It encodes CASSGSTSGSYEQYF. This sequence joins TRBV25-1 and TRBJ2-7, with 12 positions matching TRBD2. In germline, CDR1 is MGHDK, CDR2 SYGVNS. This CDR3 has 15 residues. Germline trimming cut 4 bases from V and 4 bases from J; bases unmatched to any gene: 5.

V usage is TRBV4-3 and J usage is TRBJ2-1; 11 bases align to TRBD1. This CDR3 region has 17 residues. V lost 1 base and J lost 7; bases outside the gene matches: 9. In germline, CDR1 is LGHNA, CDR2 YSLEER. The CDR3 DNA is TGCGCCAGCAGCCAAGGCCCCCGGGGACAGGGGGGGAATGAGCAGTTCTTC. Translation: CASSQGPRGQGGNEQFF.

The chain recombines TRBV14 with TRBJ2-1; D perhaps matches TRBD1 (6 bases). Looked up from germline, CDR1 is SGHDN and CDR2 is FVKESK. The CDR3 is 15 residues long. V shed 1 base and J shed 3 bases, with 10 bases lying between them. CDR3 residues: CASSQAGGGYNEQFF. CDR3 coding DNA: TGTGCCAGCAGCCAAGCTGGGGGCGGCTACAATGAGCAGTTCTTC.

This chain links TRBV19 with TRBJ2-1; the D gene could be TRBD1 or TRBD2 (6 bases each). The V end lost 4 bases, the J end lost 7 bases, and 17 bases lay between the germline ends. CDR3 length equals 15 residues. Germline CDR1 and CDR2: LNHDA and SQIVND (reference sequence). CDR3 nucleotide sequence: TGTGCCAGTAGTACACGGGGGCAAGTGGGGAATGAGCAGTTCTTC. Translation gives CASSTRGQVGNEQFF.

The CDR3 coding sequence is TGTGCCAGCAGCTTGGACCCGGGCGGGACGAACTACGAGCAGTACTTC. Encoded protein: CASSLDPGGTNYEQYF. The J gene is TRBJ2-7, the V gene TRBV5-4; D may be TRBD2 (6 bases). Germline V gene data show CDR1 as SGHNT and CDR2 as YYREEE (reference sequence). The V and J ends lost 0 bases and 3 bases respectively, with 16 bases between them. The CDR3 runs to 16 residues.

The table lists this clone with a count of one. V gene TRBV3-1 (or the pseudogene TRBV3-2) combines with J gene TRBJ1-6; D perhaps matches TRBD1 (5 bases). Germline CDR1 is LGHDT and CDR2 is YNNKEL (reference sequence). The germline V and J ends were trimmed by 3 bases and 5 bases, with 14 bases remaining between them. The CDR3 has 16 residues. CDR3 protein: CASSHLGRGNNSPLHF. The CDR3 bases are TGTGCCAGCAGCCATTTGGGGCGTGGGAATAATTCACCCCTCCACTTT.

The V gene is TRBV7-2, the J gene TRBJ1-1, with D tentatively TRBD1 (6 bases). V lost 11 bases and J lost 5, with 21 bases in between. Germline V gives CDR1 SGHTA, CDR2 FQGNSA. CDR3 length: 14 amino acids. CDR3 bases: TGTGCCTCCCAGCGGGGGGGCCTGGGGACTGAAGCTTTCTTT. Residues: CASQRGGLGTEAFF.

This clone has at least ten counts. The V call is TRBV9, the J call TRBJ2-7, with a tentative D call TRBD1 (7 bases). The CDR3 extends over 15 amino acids. V gave up 4 bases and J gave up 5 bases, with 19 bases separating them. The V gene's germline CDR1 is SGDLS and CDR2 YYNGEE. DNA of the CDR3: TGTGCCAGCAGCCCTCATAAGGAGGGGGCCCACGAGCAGTACTTC. Encoded protein: CASSPHKEGAHEQYF.